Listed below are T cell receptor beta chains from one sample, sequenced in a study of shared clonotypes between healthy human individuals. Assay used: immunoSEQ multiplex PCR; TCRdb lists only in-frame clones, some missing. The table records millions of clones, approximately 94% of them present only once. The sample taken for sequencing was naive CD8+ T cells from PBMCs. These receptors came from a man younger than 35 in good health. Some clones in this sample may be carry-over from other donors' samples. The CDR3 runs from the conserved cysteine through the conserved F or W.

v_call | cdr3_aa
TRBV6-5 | CASSYFKGREQYF
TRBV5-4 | CASSLDRVTPLHF
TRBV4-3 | CASSHRGWGQPQHF
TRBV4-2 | CASSQGQAETNNEQFF
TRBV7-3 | CASSMNGGSGSEQFF
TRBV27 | CASSFHGTGGPETQYF
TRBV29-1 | CSVELFGGGYTF
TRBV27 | CASSGLRTDEQFF
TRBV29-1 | CSVRTGGSDEQYF
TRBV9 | CASGAGSSGNTIYF
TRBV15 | CATSREPLAKNIQYF
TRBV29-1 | CSVFDRGEYEQYF
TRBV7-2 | CASSIQGAGGANVLTF
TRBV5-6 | CASSCCLFGLYSYEQYF
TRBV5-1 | CASSLVSQGVYNEQFF
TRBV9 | CASSVVGTPITGTSGRSYNEQFF
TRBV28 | CASKGMRHDEQFF
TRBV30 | CAWSPKPYNEQFF
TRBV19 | CASSMRVMGEIYEQYF
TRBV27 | CATSVLAGVYEQYF
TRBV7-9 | CASSSPPHTQYF
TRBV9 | CASRSSGTSAYNEQFF
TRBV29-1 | CSVVTGGGYTF
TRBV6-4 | CASSATYNQPQHF
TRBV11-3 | CASSSSDLAGLNTQYF
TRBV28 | CASNGREVTYQETQYF
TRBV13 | CASSYPGTGGRETQYF
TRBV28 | CASILSPDPRNEQYF
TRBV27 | CASSLRAPMGNEQFF
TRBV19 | CASSMGSGSVNEQFF
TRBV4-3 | CASSLQVTLAGGPTGELFF
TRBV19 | CASRPRGGEQFF
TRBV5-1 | CASSPGGRLDEQYF
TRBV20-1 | CSARSGNTIYF
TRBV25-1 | CATHGTSGNNYGYTF
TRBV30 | CAWSLGPPTGNTIYF